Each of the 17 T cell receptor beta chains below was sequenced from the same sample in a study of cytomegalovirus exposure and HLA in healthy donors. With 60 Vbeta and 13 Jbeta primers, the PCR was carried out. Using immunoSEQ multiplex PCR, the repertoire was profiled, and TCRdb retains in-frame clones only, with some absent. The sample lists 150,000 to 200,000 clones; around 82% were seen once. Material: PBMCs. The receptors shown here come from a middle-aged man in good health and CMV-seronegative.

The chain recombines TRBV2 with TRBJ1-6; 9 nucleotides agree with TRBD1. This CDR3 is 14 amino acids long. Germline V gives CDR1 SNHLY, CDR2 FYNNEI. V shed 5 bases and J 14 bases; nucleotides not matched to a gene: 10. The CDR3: CASSPGTGLGTLHF. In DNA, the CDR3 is TGTGCCAGCAGTCCTGGGACAGGGTTGGGGACCCTCCACTTT.

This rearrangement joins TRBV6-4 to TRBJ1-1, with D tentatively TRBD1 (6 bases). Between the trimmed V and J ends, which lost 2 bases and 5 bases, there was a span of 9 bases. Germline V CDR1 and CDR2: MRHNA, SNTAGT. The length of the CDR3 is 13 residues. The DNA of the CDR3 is TGTGCCAGCAGTGACCTTCAGGGGACTGAAGCTTTCTTT. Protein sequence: CASSDLQGTEAFF.

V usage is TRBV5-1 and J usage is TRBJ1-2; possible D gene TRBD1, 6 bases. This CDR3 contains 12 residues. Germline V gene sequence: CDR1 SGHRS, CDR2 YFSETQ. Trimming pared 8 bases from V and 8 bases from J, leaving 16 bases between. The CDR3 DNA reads TGCGCCAGTTCACAGGGTTATATCGGCTACACCTTC. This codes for CASSQGYIGYTF.

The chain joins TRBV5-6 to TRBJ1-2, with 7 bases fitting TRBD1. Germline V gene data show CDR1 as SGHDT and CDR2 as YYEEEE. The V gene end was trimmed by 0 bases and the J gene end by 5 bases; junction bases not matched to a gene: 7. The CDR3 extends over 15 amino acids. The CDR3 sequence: CASSLDVWGQYGYTF. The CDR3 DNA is TGTGCCAGCAGCTTGGACGTTTGGGGACAGTATGGCTACACCTTC.

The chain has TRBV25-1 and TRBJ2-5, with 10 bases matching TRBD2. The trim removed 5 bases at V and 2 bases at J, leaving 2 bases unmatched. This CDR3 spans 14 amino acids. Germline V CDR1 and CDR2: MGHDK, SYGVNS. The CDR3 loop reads CASSRAGGQETQYF. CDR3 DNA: TGTGCCAGCAGTAGAGCGGGGGGGCAAGAGACCCAGTACTTC.

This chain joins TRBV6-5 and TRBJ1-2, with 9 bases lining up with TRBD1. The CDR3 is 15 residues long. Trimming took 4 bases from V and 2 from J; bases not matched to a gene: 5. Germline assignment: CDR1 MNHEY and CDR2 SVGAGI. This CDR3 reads CASSLGQGQNYGYTF. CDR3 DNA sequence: TGTGCCAGCAGTTTGGGACAGGGACAGAACTATGGCTACACCTTC.

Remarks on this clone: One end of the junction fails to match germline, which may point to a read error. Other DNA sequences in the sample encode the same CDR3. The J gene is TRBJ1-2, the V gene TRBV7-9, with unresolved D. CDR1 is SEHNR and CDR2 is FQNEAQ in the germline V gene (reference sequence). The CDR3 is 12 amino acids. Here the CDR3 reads CASSLPGSGYTF. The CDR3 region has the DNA TGCGCCAGCAGCTTACCTGGGAGTGGCTACACCTTC.

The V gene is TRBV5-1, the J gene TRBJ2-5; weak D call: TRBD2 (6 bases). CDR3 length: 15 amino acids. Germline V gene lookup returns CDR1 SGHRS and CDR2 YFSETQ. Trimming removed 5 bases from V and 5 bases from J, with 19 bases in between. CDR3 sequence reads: CASRFGRGGPETQYF. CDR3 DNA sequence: TGCGCCAGCAGATTTGGTCGGGGAGGTCCGGAGACCCAGTACTTC.

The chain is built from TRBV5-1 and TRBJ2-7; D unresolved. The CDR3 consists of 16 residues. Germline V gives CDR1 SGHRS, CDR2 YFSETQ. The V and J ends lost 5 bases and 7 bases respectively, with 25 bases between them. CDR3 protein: CASRVSHGSTAIEQYF. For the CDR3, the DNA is TGCGCCAGCAGGGTCTCCCACGGGTCCACCGCTATAGAGCAGTACTTC.

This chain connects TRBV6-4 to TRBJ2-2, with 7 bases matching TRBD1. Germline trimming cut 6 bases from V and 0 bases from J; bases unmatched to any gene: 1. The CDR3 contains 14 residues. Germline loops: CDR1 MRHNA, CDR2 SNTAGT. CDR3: CASRGQPNTGELFF. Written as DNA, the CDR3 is TGTGCCAGCAGGGGACAGCCGAACACCGGGGAGCTGTTTTTT.

CDR3 sequence reads: CAITQGLAYEQYF. CDR3 coding DNA: TGTGCCATCACACAGGGGCTAGCCTACGAGCAGTACTTC. This chain uses TRBV10-3 with TRBJ2-7; 7 bases are shared with TRBD1. In germline, CDR1 is ENHRY, CDR2 SYGVKD. V lost 7 bases to trimming and J lost 2 bases; unmatched junction nucleotides: 5. CDR3 length equals 13 residues.

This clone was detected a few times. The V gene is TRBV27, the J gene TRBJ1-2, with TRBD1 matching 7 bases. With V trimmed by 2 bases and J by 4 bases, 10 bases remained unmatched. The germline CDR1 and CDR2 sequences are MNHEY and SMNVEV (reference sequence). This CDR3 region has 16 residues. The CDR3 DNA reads TGTGCCAGCAGTTTAATGGGACAGTCGAGTAGCTATGGCTACACCTTC. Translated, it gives CASSLMGQSSSYGYTF.

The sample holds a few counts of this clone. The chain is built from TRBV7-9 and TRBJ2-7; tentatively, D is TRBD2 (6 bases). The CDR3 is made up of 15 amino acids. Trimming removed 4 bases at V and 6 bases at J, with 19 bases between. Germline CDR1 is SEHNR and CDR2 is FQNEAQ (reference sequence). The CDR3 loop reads CASSSFGDLASEQYF. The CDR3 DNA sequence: TGTGCCAGCAGCTCATTTGGGGATCTAGCGAGCGAGCAGTACTTC. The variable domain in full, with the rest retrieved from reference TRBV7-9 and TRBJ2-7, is DTGVSQNPRHKITKRGQNVTFRCDPISEHNRLYWYRQTLGQGPEFLTYFQNEAQLEKSRLLSDRFSAERPKGSFSTLEIQRTEQGDSAMYLCASSSFGDLASEQYFGPGTRLTVT.

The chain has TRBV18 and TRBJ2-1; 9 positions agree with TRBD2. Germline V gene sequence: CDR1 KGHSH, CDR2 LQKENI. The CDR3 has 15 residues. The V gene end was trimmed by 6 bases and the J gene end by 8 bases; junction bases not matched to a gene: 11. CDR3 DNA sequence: TGTGCCAGCTCCCCCCAGAGCGGGGGGTATGATGAGCAGTTCTTC. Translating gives CASSPQSGGYDEQFF.

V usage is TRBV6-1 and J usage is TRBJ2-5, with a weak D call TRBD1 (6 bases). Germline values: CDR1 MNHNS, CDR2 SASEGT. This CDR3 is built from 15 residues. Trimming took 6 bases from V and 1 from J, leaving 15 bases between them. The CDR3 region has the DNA TGTGCCAGCAGCCACAGGGAAAGGGCCCAAGAGACCCAGTACTTC. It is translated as CASSHRERAQETQYF.

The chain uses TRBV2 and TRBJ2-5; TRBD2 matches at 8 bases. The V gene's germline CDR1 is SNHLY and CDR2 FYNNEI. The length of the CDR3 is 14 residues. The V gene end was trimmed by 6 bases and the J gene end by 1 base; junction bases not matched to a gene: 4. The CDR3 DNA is TGTGCCAGCAGAGAGACTAGCGCCCAAGAGACCCAGTACTTC. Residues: CASRETSAQETQYF.

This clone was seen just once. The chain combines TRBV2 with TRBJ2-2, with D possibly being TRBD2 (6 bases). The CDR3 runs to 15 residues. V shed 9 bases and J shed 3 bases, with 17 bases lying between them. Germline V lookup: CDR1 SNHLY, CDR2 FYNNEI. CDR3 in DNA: TGTGCCAGTGCCAAGGAGGGAGAGGACACCGGGGAGCTGTTTTTT. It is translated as CASAKEGEDTGELFF.